The clone carrying this T cell receptor beta chain occurred a few times. CDR3 size: 15 residues. Germline assignment: CDR1 MDHEN and CDR2 SYDVKM. Trimming stripped 6 bases from V and 0 bases from J, with 12 bases between. The data belong to a study of technical replicates of blood from several donors. Sequencing used immunoSEQ multiplex PCR; TCRdb keeps in-frame clones, though not all of them. In the table there are approximately 70,000 clones, approximately 92% of which are singletons. The sequencing sample was made of T cells isolated from PBMCs. This rearrangement joins TRBV28 to TRBJ2-1; tentative D call: TRBD2 (7 bases). The source is a human donor in good health. The CDR3 here is CASRGGLSSYNEQFF. In DNA, the CDR3 is TGTGCCAGCAGGGGGGGGCTGAGCTCCTACAATGAGCAGTTCTTC. Full variable domain (remainder filled in from reference TRBV28 and TRBJ2-1): DVKVTQSSRYLVKRTGEKVFLECVQDMDHENMFWYRQDPGLGLRLIYFSYDVKMKEKGDIPEGYSVSREKKERFSLILESASTNQTSMYLCASRGGLSSYNEQFFGPGTRLTVL.